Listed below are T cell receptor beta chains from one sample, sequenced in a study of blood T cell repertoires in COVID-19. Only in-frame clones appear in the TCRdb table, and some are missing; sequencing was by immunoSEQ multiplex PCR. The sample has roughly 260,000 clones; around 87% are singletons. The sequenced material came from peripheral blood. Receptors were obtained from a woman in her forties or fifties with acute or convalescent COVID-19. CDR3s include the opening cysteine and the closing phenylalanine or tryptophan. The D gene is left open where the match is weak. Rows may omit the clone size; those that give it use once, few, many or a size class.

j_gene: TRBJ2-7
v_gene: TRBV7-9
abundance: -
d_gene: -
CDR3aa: CASSPLTRAGGDEQYF
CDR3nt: TGTGCCAGCAGCCCTTTGACCCGAGCGGGTGGCGACGAGCAGTACTTC

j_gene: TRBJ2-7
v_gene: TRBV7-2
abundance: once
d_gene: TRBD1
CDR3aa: CASSLLRTGSGSREQYF
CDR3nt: TGTGCCAGCAGCTTACTTAGGACAGGGTCGGGTTCAAGGGAGCAGTACTTC

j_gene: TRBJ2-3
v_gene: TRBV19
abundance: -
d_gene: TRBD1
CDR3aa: CASRDRGQLSSDTQYF
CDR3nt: TGTGCCAGTAGGGATAGGGGACAGCTTTCGTCAGATACGCAGTATTTT

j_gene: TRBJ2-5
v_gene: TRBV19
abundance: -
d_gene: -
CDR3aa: CASRGAARGQETQYF
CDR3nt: TGTGCCAGTAGGGGGGCCGCAAGGGGACAAGAGACCCAGTACTTC

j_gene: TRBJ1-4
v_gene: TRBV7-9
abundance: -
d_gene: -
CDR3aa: CASSRATGSTEKLFF
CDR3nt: TGTGCCAGCAGTCGAGCTACAGGGTCGACTGAAAAACTGTTTTTT

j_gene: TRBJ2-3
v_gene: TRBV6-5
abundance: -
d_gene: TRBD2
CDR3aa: CASTGLAGVTDTQYF
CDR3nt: TGTGCCAGCACCGGACTAGCGGGAGTAACAGATACGCAGTATTTT

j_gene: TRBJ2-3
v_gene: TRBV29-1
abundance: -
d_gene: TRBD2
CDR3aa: CSVVGLAATDTQYF
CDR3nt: TGCAGCGTCGTGGGACTAGCGGCCACAGATACGCAGTATTTT

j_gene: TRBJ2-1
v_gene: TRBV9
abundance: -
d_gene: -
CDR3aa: CASSVLAGDNEQFF
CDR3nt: TGTGCCAGCAGCGTATTGGCAGGGGATAATGAGCAGTTCTTC

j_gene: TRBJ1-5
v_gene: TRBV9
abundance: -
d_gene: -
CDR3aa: CASSSRGRANQPQHF
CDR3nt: TGTGCCAGCAGCTCCAGAGGGCGGGCCAATCAGCCCCAGCATTTT

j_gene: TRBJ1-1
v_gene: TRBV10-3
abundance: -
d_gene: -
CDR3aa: CAITKSTVLLNTEAFF
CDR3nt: TGTGCCATCACGAAGAGTACAGTTCTTTTGAACACTGAAGCTTTCTTT

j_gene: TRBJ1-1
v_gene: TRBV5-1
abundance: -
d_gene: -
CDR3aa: CASSSGQLNTEAFF
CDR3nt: TGCGCCAGCAGCTCGGGACAATTGAACACTGAAGCTTTCTTT

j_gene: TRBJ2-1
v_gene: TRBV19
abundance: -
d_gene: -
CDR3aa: CASSMLQTLYNEQFF
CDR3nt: TGTGCCAGTAGTATGTTACAGACGCTGTACAATGAGCAGTTCTTC

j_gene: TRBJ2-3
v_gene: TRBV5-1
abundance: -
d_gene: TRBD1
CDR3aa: CASSSDRARGDTQYF
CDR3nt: TGCGCCAGCAGCTCGGACAGGGCCCGAGGAGATACGCAGTATTTT

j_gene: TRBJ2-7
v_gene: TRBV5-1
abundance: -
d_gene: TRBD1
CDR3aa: CASSSQGQGANEQYF
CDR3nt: TGCGCCAGCAGCTCGCAGGGACAGGGGGCCAACGAGCAGTACTTC

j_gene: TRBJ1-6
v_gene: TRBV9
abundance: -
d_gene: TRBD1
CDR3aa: CASNTGQGTDSPLHF
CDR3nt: TGTGCCAGCAACACAGGACAGGGGACGGATTCACCCCTCCACTTT

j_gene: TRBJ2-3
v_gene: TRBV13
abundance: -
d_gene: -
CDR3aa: CASSLLMTGLRADTQYF
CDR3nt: TGTGCCAGCAGCTTATTAATGACGGGTCTCCGGGCAGATACGCAGTATTTT

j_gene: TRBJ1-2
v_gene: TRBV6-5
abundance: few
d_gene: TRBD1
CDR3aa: CASSYSDRAYYGYTF
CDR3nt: TGTGCCAGCAGTTATTCGGACAGGGCCTACTATGGCTACACCTTC

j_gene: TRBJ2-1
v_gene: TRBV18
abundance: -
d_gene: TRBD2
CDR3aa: CASSPRGLADLHNEQFF
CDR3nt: TGTGCCAGCTCACCTAGGGGACTAGCGGACCTACACAATGAGCAGTTCTTC

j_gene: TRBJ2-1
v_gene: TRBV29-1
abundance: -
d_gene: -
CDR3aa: CSVELGGRDQFF
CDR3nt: TGCAGCGTTGAATTGGGGGGGCGAGATCAGTTCTTC

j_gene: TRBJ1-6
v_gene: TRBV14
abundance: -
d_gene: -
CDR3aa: CASSQARGSNSPLHF
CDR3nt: TGTGCCAGCAGCCAGGCTCGGGGGAGTAATTCACCCCTCCACTTT

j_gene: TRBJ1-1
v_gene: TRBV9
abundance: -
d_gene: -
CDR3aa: CASSVYIPEAFF
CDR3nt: TGTGCCAGCAGCGTATATATTCCGGAAGCTTTCTTT

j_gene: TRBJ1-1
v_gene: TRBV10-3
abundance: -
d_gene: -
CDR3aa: CAISEAPGVNTEAFF
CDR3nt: TGTGCCATCAGTGAGGCCCCAGGGGTGAACACTGAAGCTTTCTTT

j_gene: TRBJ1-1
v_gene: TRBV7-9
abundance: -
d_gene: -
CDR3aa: CASSLPGGSTEAFF
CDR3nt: TGTGCCAGCAGCTTACCAGGCGGGAGCACTGAAGCTTTCTTT

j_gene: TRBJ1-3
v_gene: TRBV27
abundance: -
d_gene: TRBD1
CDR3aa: CASSFTGASGNTIYF
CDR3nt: TGTGCCAGCAGTTTTACAGGGGCCTCTGGAAACACCATATATTTT

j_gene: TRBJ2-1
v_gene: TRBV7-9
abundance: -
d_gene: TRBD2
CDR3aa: CASSPWAGDYNEQFF
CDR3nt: TGTGCCAGCAGCCCCTGGGCGGGAGACTACAATGAGCAGTTCTTC

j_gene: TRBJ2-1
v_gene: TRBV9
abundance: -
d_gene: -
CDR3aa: CASSVRVRDEQFF
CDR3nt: TGTGCCAGCAGCGTGCGGGTTCGGGATGAGCAGTTCTTC

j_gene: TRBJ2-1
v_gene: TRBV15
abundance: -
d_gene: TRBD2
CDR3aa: CATSRPTSGRSYNEQFF
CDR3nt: TGTGCCACCAGCAGACCTACTAGCGGGAGGTCCTACAATGAGCAGTTCTTC

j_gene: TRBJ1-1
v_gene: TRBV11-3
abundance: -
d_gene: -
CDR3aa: CASSLDRGNTEAFF
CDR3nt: TGTGCCAGCAGCTTAGACAGAGGGAACACTGAAGCTTTCTTT

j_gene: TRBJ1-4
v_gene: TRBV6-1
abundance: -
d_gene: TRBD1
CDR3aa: CASSEVNRGDEKLFF
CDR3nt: TGTGCCAGCAGTGAAGTTAACAGGGGAGATGAAAAACTGTTTTTT

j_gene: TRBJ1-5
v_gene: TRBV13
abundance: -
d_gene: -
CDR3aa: CASSLEGAVAQPQHF
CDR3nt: TGTGCCAGCAGCTTAGAAGGGGCAGTGGCTCAGCCCCAGCATTTT

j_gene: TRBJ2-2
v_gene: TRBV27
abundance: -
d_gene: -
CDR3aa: CASSRTASNTGELFF
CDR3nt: TGTGCCAGCAGCCGGACAGCCTCGAACACCGGGGAGCTGTTTTTT

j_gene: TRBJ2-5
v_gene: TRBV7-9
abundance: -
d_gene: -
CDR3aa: CASSFYSQETQYF
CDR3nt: TGTGCCAGCAGCTTTTACAGCCAAGAGACCCAGTACTTC

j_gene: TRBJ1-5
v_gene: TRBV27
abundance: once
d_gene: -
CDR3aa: CASSFAGNQPQHF
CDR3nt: TGTGCCAGCAGTTTCGCCGGGAATCAGCCCCAGCATTTT

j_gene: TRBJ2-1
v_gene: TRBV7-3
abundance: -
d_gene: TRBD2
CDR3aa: CASSLGLAGGEQFF
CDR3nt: TGTGCCAGCAGCTTAGGCCTAGCGGGAGGGGAGCAGTTCTTC

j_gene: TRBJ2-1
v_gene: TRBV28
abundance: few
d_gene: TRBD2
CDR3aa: CASSSPSGRIHNEQFF
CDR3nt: TGTGCCAGCAGTTCTCCTAGCGGGAGAATCCACAATGAGCAGTTCTTC

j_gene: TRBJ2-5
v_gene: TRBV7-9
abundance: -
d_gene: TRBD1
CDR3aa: CASREQGASETQYF
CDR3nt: TGTGCCAGCAGAGAACAGGGGGCCTCAGAGACCCAGTACTTC

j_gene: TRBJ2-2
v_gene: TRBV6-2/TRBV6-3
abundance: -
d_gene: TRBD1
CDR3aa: CASSRTGGAGTGELFF
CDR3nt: TGTGCCAGCAGCCGAACAGGGGGCGCGGGGACCGGGGAGCTGTTTTTT

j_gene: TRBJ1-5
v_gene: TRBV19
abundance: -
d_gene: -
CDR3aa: CASSRSFGSQPQHF
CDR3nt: TGTGCCAGTAGTCGTTCATTCGGGAGTCAGCCCCAGCATTTT

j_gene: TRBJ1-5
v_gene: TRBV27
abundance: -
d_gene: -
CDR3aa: CASSLSTGSNQPQHF
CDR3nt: TGTGCCAGCAGTTTATCTACAGGGAGTAATCAGCCCCAGCATTTT

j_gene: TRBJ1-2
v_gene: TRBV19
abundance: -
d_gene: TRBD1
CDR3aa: CASSPRTGFYGYTF
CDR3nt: TGTGCCAGTAGTCCCCGGACAGGATTCTATGGCTACACCTTC